The 6 T cell receptor beta chains in this list originate from one sample, sequenced in a study of CD8 T cells in ankylosing spondylitis. Study-wide results and limits: A motif of under 10 highly homologous TCR beta variants was seen as apparently characteristic of ankylosing spondylitis blood.

TCRdb reprocessed the 5' RACE reads with MiXCR, giving one entry per CDR3 protein. In the table there are almost 400,000 distinct CDR3 sequences, about a fifth of which are singletons. Their antigens remain unidentified. Sequenced: blood, either unsorted or a sorted T cell fraction (not recorded which). Receptors originate from a male donor with ankylosing spondylitis.

The chain employs TRBV5-1 and TRBJ1-2; 7 bases map to TRBD1. Germline trimming cut 1 base from V and 3 bases from J; bases unmatched to any gene: 6. The CDR3 length is 15 residues. CDR1 is SGHRS and CDR2 is YFSETQ in the germline V gene. The CDR3 nucleotides are TGCGCCAGCAGCTTGAAGACAGGGAGGGACTATGGCTACACCTTC. Translated, it gives CASSLKTGRDYGYTF.

The chain joins TRBV21-1 to TRBJ2-7. TRBV21-1 is an annotated pseudogene. There are 18 residues in the CDR3. The CDR3 reads CASSKPTGKSGTTYEQYF. The CDR3, as DNA: TGTGCCAGCAGCAAACCGACCGGTAAGAGCGGGACCACCTACGAGCAGTACTTC.

This clonotype was counted a few times. The chain employs TRBV7-9 and TRBJ2-7; maybe TRBD2 (5 bases). Germline values: CDR1 SEHNR, CDR2 FQNEAQ (reference sequence). Trimming left V 1 base short and J 0 bases short, with 7 bases between. The CDR3 consists of 14 residues. CDR3 loop: CASSLVANSYEQYF. CDR3 DNA: TGTGCCAGCAGCTTAGTAGCGAACTCCTACGAGCAGTACTTC.

The CDR3 sequence is CASSLGSGSADEQFF. In DNA, the CDR3 is TGTGCCAGCAGCTTGGGTAGCGGGAGTGCCGATGAGCAGTTCTTC. This sequence joins TRBV5-4 and TRBJ2-1; the match to TRBD2 covers 9 bases. The CDR3 runs to 15 residues. Germline V CDR1 and CDR2: SGHNT, YYREEE (reference sequence). V lost 0 bases to trimming and J lost 8 bases; unmatched junction nucleotides: 6.

The rearrangement joins TRBV7-2 to TRBJ2-3; possible D gene TRBD2, 6 bases. Per germline, CDR1 SGHTA and CDR2 FQGNSA. The CDR3 contains 15 residues. V was cut by 0 bases and J by 5 bases, with 12 bases left in between. The CDR3 DNA is TGTGCCAGCAGCTTAGCGGGAGTGGGGGGAGATACGCAGTATTTT. It is translated as CASSLAGVGGDTQYF.

As concerns this clonotype: The junction differs from germline at one of its ends, possibly a read error. The gene calls are TRBV7-7 and TRBJ2-5, with D perhaps given as TRBD1 or TRBD2 (5 bases each). Germline-derived CDR1 and CDR2 are SSHAT and FNYEAQ (reference sequence). The CDR3 is 16 amino acids. The CDR3 reads CASSLDLSRDQETQYF. The DNA for the CDR3 is TGTGCTAGCAGCTTAGATCTCTCTCGGGACCAGGAGACCCAGTACTTC.